This section outlines one TCR beta chain sequence together with its context. This specimen comes from a study of blood T cell repertoires in COVID-19. Study overall: COVID-19 samples, acute and convalescent, were from the United States, Italy and Spain.

Per the authors' pipeline: Amplifying reference gene primers gave estimates of nucleated cell counts. Generated by immunoSEQ multiplex PCR, the TCRdb table keeps only in-frame clones and is missing some. The V and J calls and the clone size are those of that table, but D and trimming were determined from the DNA. The sample has tens of thousands of clones; about 89% are singletons. Sequencing was performed on peripheral blood. This clonotype was sampled from a man aged 70-80 years with active or convalescent COVID-19.

CDR3 region: CASSLDRSGFGHEQYF. The DNA for the CDR3 is TGTGCCAGCAGCTTAGATCGGTCCGGGTTTGGTCACGAGCAGTACTTC. The gene calls are TRBV11-2 and TRBJ2-7; D call uncertain. The germline V gene encodes CDR1 SGHAT and CDR2 FQNNGV. This CDR3 has 16 residues. Trimming pared 0 bases from V and 5 bases from J, leaving 17 bases between.